This TCR beta chain was documented in a study of shared clonotypes between healthy human individuals. As originally analysed: ImmunoSEQ sequences covered only the junction and lacked quality scores; filtering therefore differed. The assay was immunoSEQ multiplex PCR, and TCRdb's table has in-frame clones only and misses some. V and J calls and clone size are those listed in that table; D and trimming were worked out from the DNA. The table has around 1.9 million clones, just over 90% seen once. CD45RO-negative, CCR7-selected cells formed the naive CD8 fraction, which excluded terminally differentiated effector memory CD45RA+ cells. With V trimmed by 3 bases and J by 8 bases, 6 bases remained unmatched. The CDR3 has 14 amino acids. CDR1 is SGHRS, CDR2 YFSETQ, per germline.

The TCR sequence derives from a young man in good health. Some clones in this sample may be carry-over from other donors' samples. This sequence joins TRBV5-1 and TRBJ1-4, with 8 bases fitting TRBD1. Sequencing was carried out using naive CD8+ T cells from PBMCs. The CDR3 spells CASSSGQVREKLFF. Written as DNA, the CDR3 is TGCGCCAGCAGCTCGGGACAGGTCCGGGAAAAACTGTTTTTT.